This is a list of T cell receptor beta chains from one sample in a study of cytomegalovirus exposure and HLA in healthy donors. The assay was immunoSEQ multiplex PCR, and TCRdb's table has in-frame clones only and misses some. The sample shows about 200,000 clones, about 77% of them seen only once. Sequenced: PBMCs. Receptor source: a woman in her 30s in good health and CMV-seronegative. CDR3s include the opening cysteine and the closing phenylalanine or tryptophan. Each record gives: V gene, J gene, CDR3 protein.

TRBV7-6	TRBJ2-2	CASSSRGASGGAGNTGELFF
TRBV5-1	TRBJ2-3	CASSFTSGGRTDTQYF
TRBV30	TRBJ2-7	CAWRQTASGSYEQYF
TRBV4-1	TRBJ2-3	CASSDGLAGKPTDTQYF
TRBV6-1	TRBJ1-5	CASSLTGAPQPQHF
TRBV5-6	TRBJ1-1	CASSFLDRVVDTEAFF
TRBV5-1	TRBJ2-1	CASSSGTGGSYNEQFF
TRBV28	TRBJ2-7	CASRGQGFYEQYF
TRBV9	TRBJ2-5	CASSVDRGSETQYF
TRBV7-9	TRBJ1-2	CASSLSSGIEVGYTF
TRBV28	TRBJ2-1	CASSLARNEQFF
TRBV18	TRBJ2-7	CASSPVSSAGAVYEQYF
TRBV7-6	TRBJ2-3	CASSPAGGRDTQYF
TRBV28	TRBJ1-6	CASRLMGTGANSPLHF
TRBV5-1	TRBJ2-7	CASSHDSTTASYF
TRBV6-7	TRBJ2-2	CASSYHTERPGELFF
TRBV9	TRBJ1-1	CASSVGQVVNTEAFF
TRBV19	TRBJ2-3	CASSSYRGDTQYF
TRBV28	TRBJ2-5	CASSQDREQETQYF
TRBV27	TRBJ1-2	CASSFLQGAKSFYGYTF
TRBV10-3	TRBJ2-1	CAITLGLANEQFF
TRBV23-1	TRBJ2-6	CASKGSFRQGPSSGANVLTF
TRBV25-1	TRBJ2-1	CASSELLGQGNNEQFF
TRBV2	TRBJ1-5	CASSRTAGTPIVGNQPQHF
TRBV6-7	TRBJ2-2	CASSYLTGQVFGELFF
TRBV6-5	TRBJ1-2	CASRPGTGPNYGYTF
TRBV5-6	TRBJ1-6	CASSSRAGQGTNSPLHF